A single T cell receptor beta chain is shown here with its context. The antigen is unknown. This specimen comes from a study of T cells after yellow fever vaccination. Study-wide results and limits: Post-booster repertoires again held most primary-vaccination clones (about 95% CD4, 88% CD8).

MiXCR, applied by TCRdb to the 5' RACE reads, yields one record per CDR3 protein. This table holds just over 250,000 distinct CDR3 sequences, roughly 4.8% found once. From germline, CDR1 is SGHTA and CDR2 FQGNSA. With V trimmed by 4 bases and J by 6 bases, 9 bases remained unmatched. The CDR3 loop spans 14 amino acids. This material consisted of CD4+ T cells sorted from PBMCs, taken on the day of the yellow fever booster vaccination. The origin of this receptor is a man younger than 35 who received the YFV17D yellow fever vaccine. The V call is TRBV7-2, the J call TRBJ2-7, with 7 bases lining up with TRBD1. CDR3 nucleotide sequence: TGTGCCAGCAGCTCCCAAGGGGCAGGGGGCGAGCAGTACGTC. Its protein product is CASSSQGAGGEQYV.